This TCR beta chain was found in a study of OX40 agonist ivuxolimab in advanced cancers. Study background: The drug used for patients, ivuxolimab, was an agonistic anti-OX40 (CD134) antibody. Every 2 weeks, patients received ivuxolimab intravenously, dosed at 0.01 to 10 mg/kg. Partial responses occurred in three patients (one hepatocellular carcinoma, two cutaneous melanoma).

Study-wide results and caveats: Among the lowest levels of clonal expansion were found in partial responders at 0.1-3.0 mg/kg.

This table comes from immunoSEQ multiplex PCR, and its TCRdb copy is limited to in-frame clones, with some not included. The top ten clones hold about 1.2% of a sample with 100,000 to 130,000 clones, about 91% of them seen once. This clone has more than one count but fewer than ten. Its antigen is still unknown. This specimen consisted of CD4+ or CD8+ T cells sorted from blood, obtained in a trial of the OX40 agonist ivuxolimab. This TCR was sampled from an adult with an advanced solid tumor such as melanoma, head and neck, liver or kidney cancer.

The CDR3, as DNA: TGTGCCAGCAGTTTTACAGGGGGACAGCCCCAGCATTTT. Translating gives CASSFTGGQPQHF. The chain links TRBV6-5 to TRBJ1-5, with TRBD1 matching 8 bases. The germline V gene has CDR1 MNHEY and CDR2 SVGAGI. CDR3 length equals 13 residues. V gave up 4 bases and J gave up 7 bases; unmatched junction bases: 3.